This TCR beta chain was recorded in a study of somatic mutations in cytotoxic T cells in rheumatoid arthritis. General study findings and limits: It was in rheumatoid arthritis patients, but not in healthy controls, that CD8+ clonality increased with age. For about an eighth of the roughly 65 patients, a single CD8+ clone accounted for more than 20% of CD8+ cells.

Magnetic beads with positive selection isolated CD4+ and CD8+ fractions, whose purity was verified by flow cytometry. Points on this clone: What it binds is not known.

The assay was immunoSEQ multiplex PCR, and TCRdb's table has in-frame clones only and misses some. The sample lists under 25,000 clones, less than 85% seen once, with around 7% in the top ten. V lost 3 bases and J 16 bases, leaving 13 bases between the germline ends. CDR3 length: 11 amino acids. Germline V gives CDR1 SGHAT, CDR2 FQNNGV. The source material was CD8+ T cells sorted from blood. The chain links TRBV11-2 to TRBJ2-1; a possible D gene is TRBD2 (5 bases). The clonotype comes from a woman in her 40s with rheumatoid arthritis. CDR3 sequence reads: CASSFGGREFF. DNA of the CDR3: TGTGCCAGCAGCTTCGGCGGGCGAGAATTCTTC. Complete variable domain (other parts from reference TRBV11-2 and TRBJ2-1): EAGVAQSPRYKIIEKRQSVAFWCNPISGHATLYWYQQILGQGPKLLIQFQNNGVVDDSQLPKDRFSAERLKGVDSTLKIQPAKLEDSAVYLCASSFGGREFFGPGTRLTVL.